These 5 T cell receptor beta chains share one sample of origin, sequenced in a study of Graves' ophthalmopathy and Graves' hyperthyroidism. As the template, RNA transcripts were used to amplify TCR beta CDR3 regions. Second-round multiplex PCR came after first-round RT-PCR with HTBI primers. TCRdb fed the multiplex PCR reads into MiXCR, producing one record per CDR3 protein. The sample consists of hundreds of thousands of distinct CDR3 sequences, roughly 21% of them appearing once. Sequenced input: peripheral blood. The receptors stem from a woman between 18 and 30 years old with stable Graves' hyperthyroidism.

This clonotype was seen many times. The rearrangement uses TRBV4-3 and TRBJ2-2; possibly TRBD1 or TRBD2 for D (5 bases each). The CDR3 has 16 amino acids. The germline gives CDR1 LGHNA, CDR2 YSLEER. The V gene lost 0 bases and the J gene lost 2 bases, with 10 bases spanning the gap. CDR3 region: CASSQDLGENTGELFF. The DNA for the CDR3 is TGCGCCAGCAGCCAAGATTTGGGGGAAAACACCGGGGAGCTGTTTTTT.

At least ten counts were recorded for this clonotype. V gene TRBV12-3 or TRBV12-4 combines with J gene TRBJ2-5, with 8 bases lining up with TRBD1. The CDR3 contains 14 residues. Unmatched junction bases numbered 5, after V lost 6 bases and J lost 2 bases. This CDR3 is CASSPGGGQETQYF. Written as DNA, the CDR3 is TGTGCCAGCAGCCCAGGGGGCGGACAAGAGACCCAGTACTTC.

This clonotype was found a few times. The V call is TRBV6-1, the J call TRBJ1-6, with D perhaps TRBD1 (5 bases). This CDR3 spans 14 amino acids. Germline CDR1 MNHNS, CDR2 SASEGT. Trimming took off 7 bases at V and 9 bases at J, with 16 bases between the two ends. CDR3 in DNA: TGTGCCAGCACCCTAAATTGGGGGGGTTCACCCCTCCACTTT. Amino acids: CASTLNWGGSPLHF.

This clonotype was found many times. The rearrangement uses TRBV27 and TRBJ1-1; 8 nucleotides match TRBD1. The germline gives CDR1 MNHEY, CDR2 SMNVEV (reference sequence). The CDR3 sequence is 19 residues long. The junction had 17 bases not matched to a gene; V was cut back by 1 base and J by 4 bases. The DNA for the CDR3 is TGTGCCAGCAGTTTATACTCAGGGGGCGGTTTATCGTGGGGCACTGAAGCTTTCTTT. It codes for CASSLYSGGGLSWGTEAFF.

This clonotype has a count of ten or more. V is TRBV6-5 and J is TRBJ1-2; 10 bases are shared with TRBD1. Germline CDR1 is MNHEY and CDR2 is SVGAGI. The CDR3 extends over 16 amino acids. V was pared by 2 bases and J by 4 bases, with 7 bases of the junction left unmatched. Written as DNA, the CDR3 is TGTGCCAGCAGTTACATCCGGACAGGGGGATCCTATGGCTACACCTTC. Translating gives CASSYIRTGGSYGYTF.